This T cell receptor beta chain originates from a study of CD8 T cells in Susac syndrome. Study information: Blood was drawn from Susac syndrome patients while they were therapy-naive, on corticosteroids, or on intravenous immunoglobulin alone.

About this clonotype: Its antigen remains unidentified.

The CDR3 consists of 14 residues. J was trimmed by 3 bases and V by 3 bases; bases with no gene match: 2. Germline V gives CDR1 MRHNA, CDR2 SNTAGT. Study-level results: Expansion of Susac CD8+ clones peaked in TEMRA cells and in active patients.

Reverse transcription used roughly 0.5 to 1 ug RNA and random hexamers. TCR beta CDR3 was amplified by immunoSEQ multiplex PCR. This amplification extended across 54 Vbeta and 13 Jbeta segments. TCRdb re-derived calls from the immunoSEQ multiplex PCR reads in MiXCR, one entry per CDR3 protein. The sample holds 100,000 to 150,000 distinct CDR3 sequences, around 94% seen once. The receptor's source is a human donor with Susac syndrome. The chain employs TRBV6-4 and TRBJ2-3, with 8 bases identical to TRBD1. The sequenced material came from CD8+ T cells from PBMCs. CDR3 bases: TGTGCCAGCAGTGAGGGACAGGAGACAGATACGCAGTATTTT. Translation: CASSEGQETDTQYF.